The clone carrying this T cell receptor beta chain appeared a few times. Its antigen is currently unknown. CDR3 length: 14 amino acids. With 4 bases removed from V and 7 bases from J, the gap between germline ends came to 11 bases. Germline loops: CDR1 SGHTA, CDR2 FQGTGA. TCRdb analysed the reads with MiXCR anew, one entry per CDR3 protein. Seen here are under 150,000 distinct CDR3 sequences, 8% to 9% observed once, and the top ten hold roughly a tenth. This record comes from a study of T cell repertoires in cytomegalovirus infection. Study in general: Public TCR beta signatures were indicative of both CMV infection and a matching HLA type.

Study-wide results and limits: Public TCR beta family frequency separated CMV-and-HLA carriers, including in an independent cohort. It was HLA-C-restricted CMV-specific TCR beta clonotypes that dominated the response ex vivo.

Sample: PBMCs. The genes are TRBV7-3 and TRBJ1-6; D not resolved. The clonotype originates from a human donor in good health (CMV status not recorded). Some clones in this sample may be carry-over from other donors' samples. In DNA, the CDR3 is TGTGCCAGCAGCTCAAACAGTAGAAATTCACCCCTCCACTTT. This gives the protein CASSSNSRNSPLHF.